The present entry profiles one TCR beta chain with its context. Its target is unknown. The data originate from a study of OX40 agonist ivuxolimab in advanced cancers. At the level of the study: Age averaged around 54 years (range roughly 23 to 80), and roughly 80% were male. Study outcomes and limitations: Averaging showed that CD8+ T cells had more expanded clones than CD4+ did. Clones of CD4+ and CD8+ blood T cells grew by week 6 at doses of 0.1 to 3.0 mg/kg.

Measured with immunoSEQ multiplex PCR; TCRdb has only the in-frame clones, and not every one. The sample has tens of thousands of clones, approximately 85% seen once; the top ten hold 2.6%. Germline V gene data show CDR1 as SEHNR and CDR2 as FQNEAQ (reference sequence). Trimming removed 6 bases at V and 7 bases at J, with 22 bases between. The CDR3 runs to 16 residues. The specimen was CD4+ or CD8+ T cells sorted from blood, collected in a trial of the OX40 agonist ivuxolimab. The sequence was collected from an adult with an advanced solid tumor such as melanoma, head and neck, liver or kidney cancer. This sequence joins TRBV7-9 and TRBJ2-1; possible D gene TRBD1, 6 bases. The CDR3 region has the DNA TGTGCCAGCAGGAAAGCAGGGGTAGGGCAACAAAATGAGCAGTTCTTC. Translation: CASRKAGVGQQNEQFF.